This T cell receptor beta chain came from a study of low-dose radiotherapy and immunotherapy resistance in tumors. This CDR3 has 12 residues. The ends were cut back, 6 bases at V and 5 bases at J, with 11 bases in the middle. Germline V lookup: CDR1 DFQATT, CDR2 SNEGSKA (reference sequence). Time point denoted: before trial treatment. Primers used for first-strand cDNA, a TRAV- and TRBV-specific set, covered both alpha and beta chains. A roughly 21-cycle PCR with a constant-region primer and V-primer adapter amplified TCRs. TCRdb reprocessed the reads with MiXCR, giving one entry per CDR3 protein. The table shows approximately 90,000 distinct CDR3 sequences, with 9.4% occurring only once. At least ten counts were recorded for this clonotype.

The specimen comprised PBMCs, sampled before treatment. The chain joins TRBV20-1 to TRBJ1-5; D unclear. The receptor was isolated from a male donor with prostate cancer. The CDR3 sequence is CSAGAGDQPQHF. The CDR3 coding sequence is TGCAGTGCCGGCGCTGGGGATCAGCCCCAGCATTTT.